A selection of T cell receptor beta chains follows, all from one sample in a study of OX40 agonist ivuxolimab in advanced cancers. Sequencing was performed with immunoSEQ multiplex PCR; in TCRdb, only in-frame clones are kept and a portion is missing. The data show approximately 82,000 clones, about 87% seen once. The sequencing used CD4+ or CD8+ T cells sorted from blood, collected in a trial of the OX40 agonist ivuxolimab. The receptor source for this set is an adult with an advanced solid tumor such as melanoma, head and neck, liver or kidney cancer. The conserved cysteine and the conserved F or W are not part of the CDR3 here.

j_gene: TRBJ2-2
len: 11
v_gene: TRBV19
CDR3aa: ASSIVGTGELF

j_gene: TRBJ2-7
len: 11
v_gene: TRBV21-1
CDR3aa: ASRFHGLYEQY

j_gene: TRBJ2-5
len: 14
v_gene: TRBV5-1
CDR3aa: ASSSGLAGVRETQY

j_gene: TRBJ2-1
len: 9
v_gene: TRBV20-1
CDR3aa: SAAPYSEQF

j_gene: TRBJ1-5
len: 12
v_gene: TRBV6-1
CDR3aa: ASSVRDRSQPQH

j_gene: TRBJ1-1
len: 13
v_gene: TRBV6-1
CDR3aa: ASSEAGGRYTEAF

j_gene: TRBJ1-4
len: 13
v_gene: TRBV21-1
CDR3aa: ASKQAGGVNEKLF

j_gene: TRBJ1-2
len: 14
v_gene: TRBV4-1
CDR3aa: ASSPGQGANGYGYT

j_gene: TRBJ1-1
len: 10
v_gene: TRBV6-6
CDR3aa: ASRSWDTEAF

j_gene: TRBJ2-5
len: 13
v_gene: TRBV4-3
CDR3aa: ASSQSGGARETQY

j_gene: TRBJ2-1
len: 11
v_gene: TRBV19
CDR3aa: ASNRGEGREQF

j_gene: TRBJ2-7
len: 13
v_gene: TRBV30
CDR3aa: AWRDPGQLSYEQY

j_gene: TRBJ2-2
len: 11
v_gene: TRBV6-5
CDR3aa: ASSRDSGGELF

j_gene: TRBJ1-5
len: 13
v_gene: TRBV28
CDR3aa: ASRAGRAGNQPQH

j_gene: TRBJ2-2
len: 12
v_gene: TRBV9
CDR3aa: ASSAGANTGELF